This is a list of T cell receptor beta chains from one sample in a study of control samples from healthy donors and cancer patients. Assay: immunoSEQ multiplex PCR; the TCRdb copy retains only in-frame clones and omits some. The top ten hold around 16% of the sample, which has over 80,000 clones, 91% seen once. The source material was blood. These receptors originate from a man younger than 40 in good health. Each CDR3 is given with its conserved first and last residue. The order of the fields is clone size, V gene, D gene, J gene, CDR3 protein, CDR3 DNA. The D gene is left open where the match is weak. The listing skips clone size in some rows; elsewhere it reads once, few, many or a size class.

>.|TRBV14|.|TRBJ2-3
CASSQSVDTQYF
TGTGCCAGCAGCCAAAGTGTAGATACGCAGTATTTT
>.|TRBV6-5|TRBD1|TRBJ1-5
CASSYTGTGNQPQHF
TGTGCCAGCAGTTATACCGGGACAGGGAATCAGCCCCAGCATTTT
>once|TRBV5-4|.|TRBJ1-2
CASTREGDGYTF
TGTGCCAGCACCAGGGAAGGGGATGGCTACACCTTC
>.|TRBV5-1|.|TRBJ2-7
CASSSSGAYEQYF
TGCGCCAGCAGCTCCTCCGGGGCCTACGAGCAGTACTTC
>.|TRBV9|.|TRBJ1-1
CASSADRGGRTEAFF
TGTGCCAGCAGCGCCGACCGTGGGGGGCGGACTGAAGCTTTCTTT
>once|TRBV28|.|TRBJ2-2
CASRNGGRATGELFF
TGTGCCAGCCGAAACGGAGGGCGGGCCACCGGGGAGCTGTTTTTT
>.|TRBV3-1/TRBV3-2|.|TRBJ2-3
CASSQPPGNTDTQYF
TGTGCCAGCAGCCAACCCCCGGGGAACACAGATACGCAGTATTTT
>once|TRBV19|TRBD2|TRBJ2-4
CASSPRLAGELAKNIQYF
TGTGCCAGTAGTCCGCGACTAGCGGGGGAGCTAGCCAAAAACATTCAGTACTTC
>.|TRBV2|TRBD2|TRBJ2-1
CASSDLAGGYLNEQFF
TGTGCCAGCAGTGACCTAGCGGGGGGGTATTTGAATGAGCAGTTCTTC
>few|TRBV13|TRBD1|TRBJ1-6
CASSSWTGDSPLHF
TGTGCCAGCAGCTCATGGACAGGGGATTCACCCCTCCACTTT
>.|TRBV20-1|.|TRBJ1-3
CSASQAGAGNTIYF
TGCAGTGCTAGTCAGGCAGGGGCAGGAAACACCATATATTTT
>.|TRBV18|.|TRBJ2-7
CASSQQELEQYF
TGTGCCAGCTCGCAACAAGAGCTCGAGCAGTACTTC
>few|TRBV7-9|.|TRBJ2-1
CASSRILTSIYNEQFF
TGTGCCAGCAGCCGGATCTTAACTAGTATTTACAATGAGCAGTTCTTC
>.|TRBV2|.|TRBJ1-3
CASSEIISLRATGNTIYF
TGTGCCAGCAGTGAAATTATTTCGCTTAGGGCCACTGGAAACACCATATATTTT
>.|TRBV6-1|TRBD1|TRBJ1-5
CASSERQGRGNQPQHF
TGTGCCAGCAGTGAAAGACAGGGGCGAGGGAATCAGCCCCAGCATTTT
>.|TRBV5-8|TRBD1|TRBJ1-2
CASRWDRAYGYTF
TGTGCCAGCAGATGGGACAGGGCGTATGGCTACACCTTC
>.|TRBV5-1|.|TRBJ2-7
CASSPGQGGHEQYF
TGCGCCAGCAGCCCAGGGCAGGGCGGGCACGAGCAGTACTTC
>.|TRBV5-6|TRBD1|TRBJ1-2
CASSKHPGQGVGGYTF
TGTGCCAGCAGTAAACACCCGGGACAGGGAGTCGGGGGCTACACCTTC
>.|TRBV11-2|TRBD2|TRBJ2-7
CASSTGTSVYEQYF
TGTGCCAGCAGTACCGGGACTAGCGTTTACGAGCAGTACTTC
>.|TRBV9|.|TRBJ1-2
CASSPRTANYGYTF
TGTGCCAGCAGCCCGCGGACAGCTAACTATGGCTACACCTTC
>once|TRBV7-9|.|TRBJ1-6
CASSLGGARDNSPLHF
TGTGCCAGCAGCTTAGGTGGAGCTCGAGATAATTCACCCCTCCACTTT
>once|TRBV5-1|.|TRBJ2-7
CASSLGTGAGYEQYF
TGCGCCAGCAGCTTGGGAACGGGAGCTGGTTACGAGCAGTACTTC
>.|TRBV30|.|TRBJ2-4
CAWSVSPNRVTDIQYF
TGTGCCTGGAGTGTTTCCCCCAATCGAGTGACGGACATTCAGTACTTC
>.|TRBV29-1|TRBD1|TRBJ2-1
CSATRTGWNEQFF
TGCAGCGCCACAAGGACAGGGTGGAATGAGCAGTTCTTC
>.|TRBV27|.|TRBJ2-3
CASSPLPGGTDTQYF
TGTGCCAGCAGTCCATTGCCCGGTGGCACAGATACGCAGTATTTT
>once|TRBV5-6|.|TRBJ1-1
CASSPVGTPNTEAFF
TGTGCCAGCAGCCCAGTGGGGACACCCAACACTGAAGCTTTCTTT
>.|TRBV7-9|.|TRBJ2-7
CASSRAAYEQYF
TGTGCCAGCAGCCGCGCGGCCTACGAGCAGTACTTC